This is a list of T cell receptor beta chains from one sample in a study of graft-versus-host responses after intestinal transplantation. Sequencing was performed with immunoSEQ multiplex PCR; in TCRdb, only in-frame clones are kept and a portion is missing. The sample consists of about 54,000 clones, around 90% of them appearing once. Sample: PBMCs, taken 650 to 670 days after intestinal transplant. The receptor set was obtained from a human patient who received an intestinal transplant, so some T cells may come from the graft donor. Each CDR3 is given with its conserved first and last residue. A D gene is named only where the DNA matches it firmly. Where a row states a size, it is once, few, many or the class of an expanded clone; other rows omit it.

CDR3 DNA	CDR3 protein	V gene	clone size	D gene	J gene
TGTGCCAGCAGTGTTGGGCAGTCTAGCACAGATACGCAGTATTTT	CASSVGQSSTDTQYF	TRBV2	-	-	TRBJ2-3
TGTGCCAGCAGCAGCGAACAGGGTGGGAATTCACCCCTCCACTTT	CASSSEQGGNSPLHF	TRBV5-4	-	-	TRBJ1-6
TGCGCCAGCAGTTCTGACTGGGGGCCAGCGGAGCAGTTCTTC	CASSSDWGPAEQFF	TRBV5-1	-	-	TRBJ2-1
TGTGCCAGCAGCCCCAGGGACCTGGAGACCCAGTACTTC	CASSPRDLETQYF	TRBV6-6	-	-	TRBJ2-5
TGCGCCAGCAGTGAGTCGACAGGGGCAGATACGCAGTATTTT	CASSESTGADTQYF	TRBV10-1	-	TRBD1	TRBJ2-3
TGTGCCAGCAGCCAAGATTGGGGACAGGTTAATGAAAAACTGTTTTTT	CASSQDWGQVNEKLFF	TRBV4-2	-	TRBD1	TRBJ1-4
TGTGCCAGCAGTTACAACGAGGCGGGGGAGCTGTTTTTT	CASSYNEAGELFF	TRBV6-5	-	-	TRBJ2-2
TGCGCCAGCAGCTTTGTAGGCTCCTACGAGCAGTACTTC	CASSFVGSYEQYF	TRBV5-1	-	-	TRBJ2-7
TGTGCCAGCAGCCCCGGGCCAGCTAACTATGGCTACACCTTC	CASSPGPANYGYTF	TRBV6-4	-	-	TRBJ1-2
TGTGCTAGTGGTTTGGTCTCTACCGGGGTGTGGAGAAACACTGAAGCTTTCTTT	CASGLVSTGVWRNTEAFF	TRBV12-5	-	-	TRBJ1-1
TGTGCCAGCAGCTTCGCCCTAGCGGGGGTAACCAAAAACATTCAGTACTTC	CASSFALAGVTKNIQYF	TRBV5-8	once	TRBD2	TRBJ2-4
TGCGCCAGCAGCTTGGAACAGGGGGGAGACACTGAAGCTTTCTTT	CASSLEQGGDTEAFF	TRBV5-1	-	TRBD1	TRBJ1-1
TGTGCCAGCAGTGAAGCGGGCCCGAGCCATGAGCAGTTCTTC	CASSEAGPSHEQFF	TRBV6-1	-	-	TRBJ2-1
TGTGCCAGCAGTGAGGGGGGCGGGAGCACTAATGAAAAACTGTTTTTT	CASSEGGGSTNEKLFF	TRBV6-1	few	-	TRBJ1-4
TGTGCCAGTAGCTCCCGGGAGGTTAACACTGAAGCTTTCTTT	CASSSREVNTEAFF	TRBV19	once	-	TRBJ1-1
TGTGCCTGGAACCGCGGGAGCAATCAGCCCCAGCATTTT	CAWNRGSNQPQHF	TRBV30	-	-	TRBJ1-5
TGTGCCAGCTCACCAAGAACGAATCCCCGGGGGTCACCCCTCCACTTT	CASSPRTNPRGSPLHF	TRBV18	-	-	TRBJ1-6
TGTGCCAGCAGCCAAGTAGCGACAGGGTCCTATGGCTACACCTTC	CASSQVATGSYGYTF	TRBV7-9	-	TRBD1	TRBJ1-2
TGTGCCAGCAGCTGGCGTCAACAGACTGAAGCTTTCTTT	CASSWRQQTEAFF	TRBV7-3	-	-	TRBJ1-1
TGCGCCAGCAGTTCCGGGACAGGGAGCCTGGACATCCAGTCCGCTGAAGCTTTCTTT	CASSSGTGSLDIQSAEAFF	TRBV5-1	-	TRBD1	TRBJ1-1
TGTGCCACCAGCAGAGATTATCGCCCTGGGGGAAGCTCCTACGAGCAGTACTTC	CATSRDYRPGGSSYEQYF	TRBV15	-	-	TRBJ2-7
TGCGCCAGCAGCCAGGGACCGGGACCCTCCTACGAGCAGTACTTC	CASSQGPGPSYEQYF	TRBV4-1	-	-	TRBJ2-7
TGTGCCAGCAGCCATGGGTACAATGAGCAGTTCTTC	CASSHGYNEQFF	TRBV14	-	-	TRBJ2-1
TGCAGCGTTGATGGGTTTGGGCAGGGGAAACACAATGAGCAGTTCTTC	CSVDGFGQGKHNEQFF	TRBV29-1	few	-	TRBJ2-1
TGTGCCAGCAGTGTTGGGGAGTCTTCACCCCTCCACTTT	CASSVGESSPLHF	TRBV2	-	-	TRBJ1-6
TGTGCCAGCAGCTTAGCGCAGGGACCGTTGGTCCAAGAGACCCAGTACTTC	CASSLAQGPLVQETQYF	TRBV7-9	-	-	TRBJ2-5
TGCGCCAGCAGCTCCGGGGATCTGGACTATGGCTACACCTTC	CASSSGDLDYGYTF	TRBV5-1	once	-	TRBJ1-2
TGCGCCAGCAGCCAAGATAGACTAGCGGGTAGGGAGACCCAGTACTTC	CASSQDRLAGRETQYF	TRBV4-1	-	TRBD2	TRBJ2-5
TGCGCCAGCAGCTTGGGGACAGGGGTCTACGAGCAGTACTTC	CASSLGTGVYEQYF	TRBV5-1	-	TRBD1	TRBJ2-7
TGTGCCAGCAGAGAAGTACAGGGGGGGAGTCGGCAAGAGACCCAGTACTTC	CASREVQGGSRQETQYF	TRBV14	-	-	TRBJ2-5
TGCAGCGTTGCCCTTGACAGCAACTATGGCTACACCTTC	CSVALDSNYGYTF	TRBV29-1	-	-	TRBJ1-2
TGTGCCAGTAGTATTAGGTACACAGGGCCAGCACCTGAAGCTTTCTTT	CASSIRYTGPAPEAFF	TRBV19	-	-	TRBJ1-1
TGCGCCAGCAGCTTACTGGCGGGGGTCTACAATGAGCAGTTCTTC	CASSLLAGVYNEQFF	TRBV5-1	-	TRBD2	TRBJ2-1
TGCGCCAGCAGCCAAGACTCAGGGAAGGCCTACAATGAGCAGTTCTTC	CASSQDSGKAYNEQFF	TRBV4-1	-	-	TRBJ2-1
TGTGCCAGCAGCTTGGACCAGCGGGGGGGCGGAGAGCAGTTCTTC	CASSLDQRGGGEQFF	TRBV5-4	-	TRBD2	TRBJ2-1
TGTGCCAGCAGCCAAGAATTTGGTCAGGCGAGCACAGATACGCAGTATTTT	CASSQEFGQASTDTQYF	TRBV4-2	-	-	TRBJ2-3